This T cell receptor (beta chain) was identified in a study of shared T cell receptors in the human thymus. This CDR3 has 15 residues. Germline loops: CDR1 SEHNR, CDR2 FQNEAQ (reference sequence). V was shortened by 6 bases and J by 0 bases, with 12 bases between the two germline ends. Profiling relied on immunoSEQ multiplex PCR, and the TCRdb table lists in-frame clones only, not all of them. The sample includes 550,000 to 800,000 clones, 70% to 90% of them seen just once. This same sample was also taken into another study, of human thymus T cells. As that report states: It was healthy Finnish infants having corrective surgery for congenital heart defects who were the donors. Resections were taken during corrective heart surgery, and the thymus tissue came from these. Biased V and J segment usage appeared in thymus and peripheral blood. The related literature has documented a marked overlap of thymic repertoires among unrelated individuals.

Source material: thymocytes. This receptor was identified in a girl in the first two years of life with a congenital heart defect. The V and J genes are TRBV7-9 and TRBJ1-3; D gene unclear. As DNA, the CDR3 is TGTGCCAGCAGGGAGACTGTATCCTCTGGAAACACCATATATTTT. It translates to CASRETVSSGNTIYF.